Following are 26 T cell receptor beta chains from one sample sequenced in a study of T cells in Graves' hyperthyroidism and ophthalmopathy. Template material for amplifying TCR beta CDR3 regions consisted of RNA transcripts. The HTBI set primed first-round TCR CDR3 RT-PCR. Using its own MiXCR run on the multiplex PCR reads, TCRdb lists one record per CDR3 protein. The sample lists roughly 700,000 distinct CDR3 sequences; 17% were seen once. The sequenced sample consisted of blood. The origin of the receptors is a man aged 50 or older with Graves' hyperthyroidism.

This clonotype was counted many times. The chain links TRBV2 to TRBJ2-3; TRBD1 aligns across 7 bases. The junction had 4 bases not matched to a gene; V was cut back by 3 bases and J by 4 bases. The germline V gene encodes CDR1 SNHLY and CDR2 FYNNEI. This CDR3 has 14 residues. CDR3 sequence: CASSDDRVADTQYF. The DNA of the CDR3 is TGTGCCAGCAGTGACGACAGGGTCGCAGATACGCAGTATTTT.

The chain carries TRBV19 and TRBJ2-1, with D maybe TRBD2 (6 bases). Trimming stripped 3 bases from V and 3 bases from J, with 15 bases between. Looked up from germline, CDR1 is LNHDA and CDR2 is SQIVND (reference sequence). This CDR3 is 16 amino acids long. The CDR3 spells CASSIWRASDYNEQFF. The CDR3 nucleotides are TGTGCCAGTAGTATCTGGAGGGCTAGCGACTACAATGAGCAGTTCTTC.

This clonotype was recorded at least ten times. The chain recombines TRBV11-2 with TRBJ2-1, with D unclear. The CDR3 loop spans 14 amino acids. V was pared by 1 base and J by 9 bases, with 13 bases between. Germline lookup yields CDR1 SGHAT and CDR2 FQNNGV. The CDR3 spells CASSLGLLASEQFF. DNA of the CDR3: TGTGCCAGCAGCTTAGGTCTCCTCGCAAGTGAGCAGTTCTTC.

The V call is TRBV15, the J call TRBJ2-1; the D gene is possibly TRBD1 (5 bases). Germline assignment: CDR1 LNHNV and CDR2 YYDKDF (reference sequence). The length of the CDR3 is 14 residues. Trimming took off 2 bases at V and 6 bases at J, with 11 bases between the two ends. For the CDR3, the DNA is TGTGCCACCAGCAGAACAGGCTCGGGCAATGAGCAGTTCTTC. It translates to CATSRTGSGNEQFF.

This clonotype was counted ten times or more. V is TRBV7-2 and J is TRBJ2-7; 7 nucleotides align to TRBD2. The CDR3 sequence is 15 residues long. The trim removed 4 bases at V and 2 bases at J, leaving 8 bases unmatched. The germline gives CDR1 SGHTA, CDR2 FQGNSA. The CDR3, as DNA: TGTGCCAGCAGCTCACCCCGGGACTATGCCTACGAGCAGTACTTC. The encoded protein is CASSSPRDYAYEQYF.

This clonotype showed up just a few times. The rearrangement uses TRBV20-1 and TRBJ2-1, with 14 nucleotides matching TRBD2. CDR3 length equals 17 residues. The germline gives CDR1 DFQATT, CDR2 SNEGSKA (reference sequence). Trimming removed 4 bases from V and 4 bases from J; junction bases left unmatched: 9. This chain's CDR3 is CSAKRTTSGRVYNEQFF. The CDR3 nucleotides read TGCAGTGCTAAGAGAACGACTAGCGGGAGGGTGTACAATGAGCAGTTCTTC.

This clonotype was counted ten times or more. CDR3 sequence: CASSLRQPPDAQHF. The DNA of the CDR3 is TGTGCCAGCAGTTTACGACAGCCTCCAGACGCCCAGCATTTT. The chain employs TRBV28 and TRBJ1-5; tentative D call: TRBD1 (5 bases). Germline loops: CDR1 MDHEN, CDR2 SYDVKM. This CDR3 is 14 amino acids long. V lost 2 bases to trimming and J lost 11 bases, with 16 bases between them.

Note on this clonotype: Possible read error: a much larger clone is one base away. The V gene is TRBV7-2, the J gene TRBJ1-2; no definite D call. Germline V gene data show CDR1 as SGHTA and CDR2 as FQGNSA. CDR3 length: 13 residues. CDR3 coding DNA: TGTGCCAGCAGCTTTCGGGGAGGAGATGGCTACGCCTTC. Translation gives CASSFRGGDGYAF.

This clonotype was counted a single time. The gene calls are TRBV6-2 or TRBV6-3 and TRBJ1-3, with TRBD1 as a possible D gene (6 bases). The CDR3 consists of 16 residues. Germline V gene lookup returns CDR1 MNHEY and CDR2 SVGEGT. V was pared by 0 bases and J by 1 base, with 10 bases between. The CDR3: CASSYSGAESGNTIYF. In nucleotides, the CDR3 is TGTGCCAGCAGTTACTCGGGGGCAGAATCTGGAAACACCATATATTTT.

Many counts were recorded for this clonotype. The V and J genes are TRBV20-1 and TRBJ2-7; TRBD2 aligns across 9 bases. The CDR3 has 15 amino acids. V was clipped by 1 base and J by 4 bases; unmatched bases: 8. Germline V gene data show CDR1 as DFQATT and CDR2 as SNEGSKA (reference sequence). CDR3 region: CSARGYGTSSYEQYF. DNA of the CDR3: TGCAGTGCTAGAGGCTACGGGACTAGCAGTTACGAGCAGTACTTC.

This clonotype appeared many times. The chain employs TRBV12-3 or TRBV12-4 and TRBJ1-5; D uncertain. Deletions cut 1 base from V and 3 bases from J, with 7 bases between. The CDR3 is 14 residues long. CDR3: CASSLDRNNQPQHF. The DNA for the CDR3 is TGTGCCAGCAGTTTAGATAGGAACAATCAGCCCCAGCATTTT.

This clonotype came up many times. The chain is built from TRBV27 and TRBJ2-7, with D perhaps TRBD1 (6 bases). Germline V lookup: CDR1 MNHEY, CDR2 SMNVEV (reference sequence). The CDR3 loop spans 14 amino acids. With 6 bases removed from V and 5 bases from J, the gap between germline ends came to 17 bases. CDR3 nucleotides: TGTGCCAGCAGGGATGTAAACAGGGTGGACGAGCAGTACTTC. It translates to CASRDVNRVDEQYF.

This clonotype showed up many times. CDR3 coding DNA: TGTGCCAGCAGTTTCGGGATCCGGGACTTAGGCACAGATACGCAGTATTTT. It encodes CASSFGIRDLGTDTQYF. The chain is built from TRBV28 and TRBJ2-3, with D maybe TRBD2 (6 bases). Trimming left V 3 bases short and J 1 base short, with 17 bases between. From germline, CDR1 is MDHEN and CDR2 SYDVKM. The CDR3 loop spans 17 amino acids. Supplemented by reference TRBV28 and TRBJ2-3, the full variable domain reads DVKVTQSSRYLVKRTGEKVFLECVQDMDHENMFWYRQDPGLGLRLIYFSYDVKMKEKGDIPEGYSVSREKKERFSLILESASTNQTSMYLCASSFGIRDLGTDTQYFGPGTRLTVL.

This clonotype was observed at least ten times. The chain recombines TRBV7-2 with TRBJ1-5; D ambiguous. The CDR3 spans 14 residues. Trimming stripped 6 bases from V and 0 bases from J, with 9 bases between. Germline assignment: CDR1 SGHTA and CDR2 FQGNSA. This CDR3 reads CASSPSNSNQPQHF. In DNA, the CDR3 is TGTGCCAGCAGTCCGTCTAATAGCAATCAGCCCCAGCATTTT.

The gene calls are TRBV7-2 and TRBJ1-4; no clear D. Looked up from germline, CDR1 is SGHTA and CDR2 is FQGNSA. V dropped 5 bases and J dropped 8 bases, with 18 bases sitting between them. This CDR3 has 15 residues. The DNA for the CDR3 is TGTGCCAGCAGCCCCCAGACCGTAGGCAGGGAAAAACTGTTTTTT. This translates into CASSPQTVGREKLFF.

This clonotype was observed many times. The DNA of the CDR3 is TGTGCCAGCATCGTGGACCAAGCTGGAAACACCATATATTTT. Translating gives CASIVDQAGNTIYF. The V and J genes are TRBV12-3 or TRBV12-4 and TRBJ1-3; no definite D call. This CDR3 region has 14 residues. V lost 7 bases to trimming and J lost 2 bases, with 12 bases between them.

This clonotype was detected ten times or more. This chain connects TRBV2 to TRBJ1-4, with 7 bases fitting TRBD1. Losses at the gene ends were 6 bases for V and 7 bases for J; bases not matched to a gene: 8. The CDR3 covers 14 residues. Germline V CDR1 and CDR2: SNHLY, FYNNEI. CDR3 DNA sequence: TGTGCCAGCAGGTCGACAGGGATTGGTGAAAAACTGTTTTTT. Residues: CASRSTGIGEKLFF. The full variable domain, in which reference TRBV2 and TRBJ1-4 provide the parts outside the CDR3, is EPEVTQTPSHQVTQMGQEVILRCVPISNHLYFYWYRQILGQKVEFLVSFYNNEISEKSEIFDDQFSVERPDGSNFTLKIRSTKLEDSAMYFCASRSTGIGEKLFFGSGTQLSVL.

There are many counts of this clonotype. The chain employs TRBV6-1 and TRBJ2-2; D is possibly TRBD1 or TRBD2 (5 bases each). V gave up 5 bases and J gave up 5 bases, with 18 bases separating them. CDR1 MNHNS and CDR2 SASEGT come from the germline V gene. This CDR3 has 16 residues. CDR3 in DNA: TGTGCCAGCAGTTATTACCCGGGACCATCGACCGGGGAGCTGTTTTTT. Its translation is CASSYYPGPSTGELFF.

This clonotype was observed at least ten times. This chain uses TRBV9 with TRBJ1-2; unclear D gene. Germline CDR1 is SGDLS and CDR2 is YYNGEE. This CDR3 is built from 15 residues. The germline V and J ends were trimmed by 1 base and 6 bases, with 16 bases remaining between them. The chain's CDR3 is CASSVIEVGAHGYTF. The CDR3 DNA reads as TGTGCCAGCAGCGTAATTGAGGTGGGAGCCCATGGCTACACCTTC. The full variable domain, completed using reference TRBV9 and TRBJ1-2, is DSGVTQTPKHLITATGQRVTLRCSPRSGDLSVYWYQQSLDQGLQFLIQYYNGEERAKGNILERFSAQQFPDLHSELNLSSLELGDSALYFCASSVIEVGAHGYTFGSGTRLTVV.

This clonotype was found a few times. The gene calls are TRBV28 and TRBJ2-7; 8 positions agree with TRBD1. This CDR3 comprises 15 residues. Germline V CDR1 and CDR2: MDHEN, SYDVKM. V was clipped by 5 bases and J by 5 bases; unmatched bases: 11. CDR3 DNA sequence: TGTGCCAGCAGTCGACGACAGGGGTTGGACCACGAGCAGTACTTC. It translates to CASSRRQGLDHEQYF.

This clonotype was counted a few times. J is TRBJ2-7 and V is TRBV6-2 or TRBV6-3; D tentatively reads TRBD1 or TRBD2 (6 bases each). V was trimmed by 7 bases and J by 3 bases, leaving 22 bases between them. This CDR3 has 16 residues. CDR1 MNHEY and CDR2 SVGEGT come from the germline V gene. CDR3 in amino acids: CASKPSTGAINYEQYF. In DNA form, the CDR3 reads TGTGCCAGCAAACCCTCTACGGGGGCAATTAACTACGAGCAGTACTTC.

The chain recombines TRBV5-6 with TRBJ2-7; 8 bases map to TRBD1. The CDR3 is made up of 15 amino acids. Unmatched junction bases numbered 13, after V lost 8 bases and J lost 3 bases. Germline values: CDR1 SGHDT, CDR2 YYEEEE. CDR3 bases: TGTGCCAGTAGATTCGGAGGACAGGGCCGCTACGAGCAGTACTTC. Translation gives CASRFGGQGRYEQYF.

In its sample, this clonotype was seen many times. The CDR3 sequence: CASSLSRGGRQPQHF. The CDR3 region has the DNA TGTGCCAGCAGTTTATCGAGGGGGGGAAGACAGCCCCAGCATTTT. The chain employs TRBV27 and TRBJ1-5, with D possibly matching TRBD1 (6 bases). The CDR3 is made up of 15 amino acids. V was pared by 0 bases and J by 7 bases, with 13 bases between. Germline values: CDR1 MNHEY, CDR2 SMNVEV (reference sequence).

This chain links TRBV30 with TRBJ2-7, with D uncertain. Germline loops: CDR1 GTSNPN, CDR2 SVGIG (reference sequence). V lost 0 bases and J lost 1, with 10 bases in between. This CDR3 comprises 14 residues. CDR3: CAWSVQGGSYEQYF. Written as DNA, the CDR3 is TGTGCCTGGAGTGTACAAGGCGGATCCTACGAGCAGTACTTC. Complete variable domain (other parts from reference TRBV30 and TRBJ2-7): SQTIHQWPATLVQPVGSPLSLECTVEGTSNPNLYWYRQAAGRGLQLLFYSVGIGQISSEVPQNLSASRPQDRQFILSSKKLLLSDSGFYLCAWSVQGGSYEQYFGPGTRLTVT.

This clonotype occurred many times. The chain uses TRBV2 and TRBJ2-4; TRBD1 agrees at 9 bases. Per the germline V gene, CDR1 is SNHLY and CDR2 is FYNNEI. Trimming removed 5 bases from V and 1 base from J; junction bases left unmatched: 3. The CDR3 consists of 15 residues. CDR3 in amino acids: CASSLTGGAKNIQYF. The CDR3, as DNA: TGTGCCAGCAGTTTAACAGGGGGCGCCAAAAACATTCAGTACTTC.

This clonotype showed up many times. This chain connects TRBV7-9 to TRBJ2-1; D is ambiguous. V lost 3 bases and J 9 bases, leaving 12 bases between the germline ends. The CDR3 consists of 13 residues. CDR1 and CDR2 (germline): SEHNR, FQNEAQ (reference sequence). The CDR3 sequence is CASSLGVGIEQFF. DNA of the CDR3: TGTGCCAGCAGCTTGGGTGTGGGGATTGAGCAGTTCTTC.